The following is a T cell receptor beta chain sequence with its context. These data come from a study of cytomegalovirus exposure and HLA in healthy donors. The V end was cut by 3 bases, the J end by 5 bases, with 9 bases between. This CDR3 comprises 13 residues. The germline V gene has CDR1 KGHSH and CDR2 LQKENI. The repertoire was sequenced with immunoSEQ multiplex PCR; TCRdb's copy has only in-frame clones and lacks some. The sample carries approximately 140,000 clones, about nine tenths recorded once. Sequenced: PBMCs. The V call is TRBV18, the J call TRBJ2-3, with D uncertain. The receptor comes from a young man in good health and CMV-seronegative. The CDR3 loop is CASSPELEDTQYF. DNA for the CDR3: TGTGCCAGCTCACCCGAACTCGAAGATACGCAGTATTTT.